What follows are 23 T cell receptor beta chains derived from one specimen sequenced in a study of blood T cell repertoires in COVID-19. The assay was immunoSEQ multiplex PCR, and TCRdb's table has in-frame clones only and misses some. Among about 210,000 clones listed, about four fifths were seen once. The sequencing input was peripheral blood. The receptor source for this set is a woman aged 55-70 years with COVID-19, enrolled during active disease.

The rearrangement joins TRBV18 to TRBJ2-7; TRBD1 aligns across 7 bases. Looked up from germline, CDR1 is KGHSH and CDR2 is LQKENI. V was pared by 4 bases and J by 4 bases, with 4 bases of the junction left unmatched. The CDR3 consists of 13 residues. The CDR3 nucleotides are TGTGCCAGCTCACGTTCAGGGGGATACGAGCAGTACTTC. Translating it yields CASSRSGGYEQYF.

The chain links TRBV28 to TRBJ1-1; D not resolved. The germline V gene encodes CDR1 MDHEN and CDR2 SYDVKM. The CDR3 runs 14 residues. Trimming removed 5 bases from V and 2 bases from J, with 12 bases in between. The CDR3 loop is CASSHKQINTEAFF. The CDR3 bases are TGTGCCAGCAGTCATAAACAGATTAACACTGAAGCTTTCTTT.

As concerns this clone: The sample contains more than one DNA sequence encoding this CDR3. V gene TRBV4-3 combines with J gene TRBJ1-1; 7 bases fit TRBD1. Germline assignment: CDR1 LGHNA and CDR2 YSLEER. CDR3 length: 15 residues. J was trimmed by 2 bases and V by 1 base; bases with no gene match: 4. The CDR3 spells CASSQVPGGNTEAFF. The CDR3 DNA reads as TGCGCCAGCAGCCAAGTCCCAGGGGGTAACACTGAAGCTTTCTTT.

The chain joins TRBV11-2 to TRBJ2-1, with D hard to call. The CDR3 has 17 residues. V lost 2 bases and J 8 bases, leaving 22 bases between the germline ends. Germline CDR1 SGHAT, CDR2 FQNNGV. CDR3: CASSLILKLGRHYEQFF. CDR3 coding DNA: TGTGCCAGCAGCTTAATATTAAAGCTGGGCAGGCACTATGAGCAGTTCTTC.

The CDR3 coding sequence is TGTGCCAGCAGTTACGCTCGGACATCCCGGCAGTTCTTC. Its translation: CASSYARTSRQFF. The chain recombines TRBV6-2 or TRBV6-3 with TRBJ2-1; a possible D gene is TRBD1 (5 bases). The CDR3 spans 13 residues. CDR1 and CDR2 from the germline V gene are MNHEY and SVGEGT. V was shortened by 2 bases and J by 12 bases, with 14 bases between the two germline ends.

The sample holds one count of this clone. The CDR3 sequence: CASIKGGSGANVLTF. CDR3 sequence (DNA): TGTGCCAGCATCAAGGGAGGTTCTGGGGCCAACGTCCTGACTTTC. The chain has TRBV28 and TRBJ2-6, with D perhaps matching TRBD2 (6 bases). V lost 7 bases and J lost 1, with 11 bases in between. The CDR3 totals 15 residues. Germline CDR1 is MDHEN and CDR2 is SYDVKM.

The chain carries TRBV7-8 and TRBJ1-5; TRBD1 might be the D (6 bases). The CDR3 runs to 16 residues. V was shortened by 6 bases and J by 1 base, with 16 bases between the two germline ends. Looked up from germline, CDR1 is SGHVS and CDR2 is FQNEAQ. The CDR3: CASSMTGLRSNQPQHF. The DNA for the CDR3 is TGTGCCAGCAGTATGACAGGTTTAAGAAGCAATCAGCCCCAGCATTTT. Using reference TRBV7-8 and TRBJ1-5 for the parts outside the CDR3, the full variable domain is GAGVSQSPRYKVAKRGQDVALRCDPISGHVSLFWYQQALGQGPEFLTYFQNEAQLDKSGLPSDRFFAERPEGSVSTLKIQRTQQEDSAVYLCASSMTGLRSNQPQHFGDGTRLSIL.

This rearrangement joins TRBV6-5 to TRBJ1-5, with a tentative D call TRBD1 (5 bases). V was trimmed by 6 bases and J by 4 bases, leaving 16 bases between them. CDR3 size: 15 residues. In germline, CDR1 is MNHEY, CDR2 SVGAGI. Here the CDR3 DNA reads TGTGCCAGCAGCCTCGTTTGGGGGGGAAATCAGCCCCAGCATTTT. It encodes CASSLVWGGNQPQHF.

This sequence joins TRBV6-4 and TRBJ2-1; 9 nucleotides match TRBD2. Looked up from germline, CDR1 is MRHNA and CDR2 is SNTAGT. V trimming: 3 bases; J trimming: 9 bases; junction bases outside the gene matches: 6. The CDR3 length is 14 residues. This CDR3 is CASSEAGGPSEQFF. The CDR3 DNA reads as TGTGCCAGCAGTGAGGCGGGGGGGCCGAGTGAGCAGTTCTTC.

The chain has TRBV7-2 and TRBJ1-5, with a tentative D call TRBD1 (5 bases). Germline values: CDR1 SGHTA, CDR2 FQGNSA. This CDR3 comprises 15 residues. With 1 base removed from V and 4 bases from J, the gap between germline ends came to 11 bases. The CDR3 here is CASSLVSRGNQPQHF. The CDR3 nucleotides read TGTGCCAGCAGCTTAGTGAGTCGGGGGAATCAGCCCCAGCATTTT.

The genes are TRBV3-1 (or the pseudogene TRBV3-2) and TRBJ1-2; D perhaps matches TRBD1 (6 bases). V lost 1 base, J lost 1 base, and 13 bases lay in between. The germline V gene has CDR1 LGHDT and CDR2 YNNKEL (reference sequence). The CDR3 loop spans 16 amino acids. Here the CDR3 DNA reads TGTGCCAGCAGCCAAGTTCGGGGGGCGATTAACTATGGCTACACCTTC. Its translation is CASSQVRGAINYGYTF.

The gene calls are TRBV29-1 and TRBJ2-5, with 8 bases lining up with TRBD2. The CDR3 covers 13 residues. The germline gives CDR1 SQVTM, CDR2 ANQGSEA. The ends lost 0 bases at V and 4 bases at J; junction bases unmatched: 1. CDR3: CSVEDREGETQYF. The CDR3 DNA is TGCAGCGTTGAAGATCGGGAGGGAGAGACCCAGTACTTC.

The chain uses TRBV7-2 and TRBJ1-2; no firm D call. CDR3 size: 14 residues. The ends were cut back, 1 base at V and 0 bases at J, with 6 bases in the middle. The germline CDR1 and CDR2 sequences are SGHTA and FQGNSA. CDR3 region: CASSLERANYGYTF. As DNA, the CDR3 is TGTGCCAGCAGCTTAGAGAGGGCTAACTATGGCTACACCTTC.

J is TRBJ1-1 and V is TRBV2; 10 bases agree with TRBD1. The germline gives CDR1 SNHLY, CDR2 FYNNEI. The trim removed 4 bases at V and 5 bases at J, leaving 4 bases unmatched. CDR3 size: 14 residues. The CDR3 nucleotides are TGTGCCAGCAGTGGACAGGGGGCAAGAACTGAAGCTTTCTTT. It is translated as CASSGQGARTEAFF.

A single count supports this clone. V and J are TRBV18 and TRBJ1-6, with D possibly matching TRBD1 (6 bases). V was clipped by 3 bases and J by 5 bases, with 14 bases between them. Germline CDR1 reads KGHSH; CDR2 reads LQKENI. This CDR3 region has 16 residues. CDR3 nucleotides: TGTGCCAGCTCACCTACCGGGACACGGAATAATTCACCCCTCCACTTT. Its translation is CASSPTGTRNNSPLHF.

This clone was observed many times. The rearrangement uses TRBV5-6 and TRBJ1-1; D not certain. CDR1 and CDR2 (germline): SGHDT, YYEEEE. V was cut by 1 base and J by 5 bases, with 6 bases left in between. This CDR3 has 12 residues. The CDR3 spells CASSLSTTEAFF. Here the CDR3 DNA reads TGTGCCAGCAGCTTGTCAACTACTGAAGCTTTCTTT.

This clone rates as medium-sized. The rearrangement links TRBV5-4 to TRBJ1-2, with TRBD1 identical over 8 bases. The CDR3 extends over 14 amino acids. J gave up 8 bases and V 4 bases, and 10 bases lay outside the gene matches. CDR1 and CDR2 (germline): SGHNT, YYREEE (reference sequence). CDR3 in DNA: TGTGCCAGCAGCCCTCTAGACAGGGGATACGGCTACACCTTC. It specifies CASSPLDRGYGYTF.

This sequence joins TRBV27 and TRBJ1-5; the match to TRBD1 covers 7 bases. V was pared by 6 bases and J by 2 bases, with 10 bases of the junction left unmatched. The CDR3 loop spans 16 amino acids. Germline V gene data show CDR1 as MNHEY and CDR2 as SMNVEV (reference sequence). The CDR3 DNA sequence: TGTGCCAGCAGACCGCAGCAGGGGGTGGGCAATCAGCCCCAGCATTTT. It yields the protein CASRPQQGVGNQPQHF.

The CDR3 DNA sequence: TGTGCCAGCAGTTTCATGACAGCCAGAGGCTATGGCTACACCTTC. It encodes CASSFMTARGYGYTF. The rearrangement uses TRBV6-5 and TRBJ1-2; D might be TRBD1 (5 bases). V was trimmed by 4 bases and J by 4 bases, leaving 16 bases between them. The germline gives CDR1 MNHEY, CDR2 SVGAGI. The CDR3 has 15 residues.

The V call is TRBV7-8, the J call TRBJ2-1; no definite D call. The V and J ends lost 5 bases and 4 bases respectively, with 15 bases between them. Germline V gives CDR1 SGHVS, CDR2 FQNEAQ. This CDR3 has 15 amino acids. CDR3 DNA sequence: TGTGCCAGCAGCGTTACTCGTGCTCAATACAATGAGCAGTTCTTC. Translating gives CASSVTRAQYNEQFF.

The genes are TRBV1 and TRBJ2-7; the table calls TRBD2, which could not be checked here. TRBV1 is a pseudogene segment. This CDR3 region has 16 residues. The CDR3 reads CTSSQDRAGLTYEQYV. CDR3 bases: TGCACCAGCAGCCAAGATCGAGCCGGACTGACCTACGAGCAGTACGTC.

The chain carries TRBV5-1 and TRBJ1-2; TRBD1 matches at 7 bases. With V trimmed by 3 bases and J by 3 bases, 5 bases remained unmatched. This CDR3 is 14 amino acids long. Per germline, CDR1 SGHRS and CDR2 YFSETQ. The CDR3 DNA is TGCGCCAGCAGCTCTTCCGGGACAGACTATGGCTACACCTTC. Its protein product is CASSSSGTDYGYTF.

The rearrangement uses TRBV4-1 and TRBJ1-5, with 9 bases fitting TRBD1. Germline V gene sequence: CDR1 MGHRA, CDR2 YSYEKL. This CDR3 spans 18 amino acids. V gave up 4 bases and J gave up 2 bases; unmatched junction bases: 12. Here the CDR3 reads CASSPVVTGGIRNQPQHF. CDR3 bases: TGCGCCAGCAGCCCAGTTGTCACAGGGGGCATTCGCAATCAGCCCCAGCATTTT.